This is a list of T cell receptor beta chains from one sample in a study of shared clonotypes between healthy human individuals. Clones were sequenced by immunoSEQ multiplex PCR, and TCRdb holds only the in-frame ones, with some missing. The sample lists 2 million to 2.5 million clones; approximately 95% were seen once. The sequencing sample was made of naive CD4+ T cells sorted from blood. The origin of the receptors is a man aged 18 to 35 in good health. Both conserved end residues are part of each CDR3. A D gene is named only where the DNA matches it firmly. Clone size, where shown, is once, few, many, or a class for clones that have expanded.

V	J	D	size	CDR3	DNA
TRBV4-1	TRBJ1-4	TRBD1	-	CASSYRDRGRGKLFF	TGCGCCAGCAGCTACCGGGACAGGGGGCGCGGGAAACTGTTTTTT
TRBV5-6	TRBJ2-2	-	-	CASSLITVDTGELFF	TGTGCCAGCAGCTTGATAACAGTAGACACCGGGGAGCTGTTTTTT
TRBV6-5	TRBJ2-3	-	-	CASRPGATDTQYF	TGTGCCAGCAGGCCGGGGGCCACAGATACGCAGTATTTT
TRBV7-9	TRBJ1-5	-	few	CASGGIAQGPQHF	TGTGCCAGCGGGGGGATCGCACAGGGGCCCCAGCATTTT
TRBV30	TRBJ1-6	-	-	CAWSLLPGGKNSALHF	TGTGCCTGGAGCTTATTACCGGGAGGGAAGAATTCAGCCCTCCACTTT
TRBV7-9	TRBJ1-5	TRBD1	few	CASSTDRGNQPQHF	TGTGCCAGCAGCACTGACAGGGGGAATCAGCCCCAGCATTTT
TRBV19	TRBJ2-2	TRBD2	-	CASSMGLAATGELFF	TGTGCCAGTAGTATGGGACTAGCGGCCACCGGGGAGCTGTTTTTT
TRBV28	TRBJ1-2	TRBD1	-	CASISGGRDYGYTF	TGTGCCAGCATTTCAGGGGGGCGGGACTATGGCTACACCTTC
TRBV7-3	TRBJ2-2	-	-	CASSPGGPGELFF	TGTGCCAGCAGCCCGGGTGGGCCCGGGGAGCTGTTTTTT
TRBV27	TRBJ1-2	TRBD1	-	CASSLGRGLHYGYTF	TGTGCCAGCAGTTTGGGTAGGGGGCTTCACTATGGCTACACCTTC
TRBV5-1	TRBJ1-2	TRBD1	once	CASALGAGGGTGYTF	TGCGCCAGCGCTCTAGGCGCAGGGGGCGGGACCGGCTACACCTTC
TRBV25-1	TRBJ1-5	-	-	CASSDWGQPQHF	TGTGCCAGCAGTGATTGGGGTCAGCCCCAGCATTTT
TRBV5-1	TRBJ1-2	TRBD1	-	CASSILDRGYGYTF	TGCGCCAGCAGCATACTGGACAGGGGGTATGGCTACACCTTC
TRBV7-2	TRBJ2-3	TRBD2	-	CASSRSRAGGTDTQYF	TGTGCCAGCAGTCGTTCTCGAGCGGGAGGCACAGATACGCAGTATTTT
TRBV9	TRBJ2-2	-	-	CASSVAGELFF	TGTGCCAGCAGCGTTGCTGGGGAGCTGTTTTTT
TRBV19	TRBJ2-7	-	-	CASSIRFGSGSYEQYF	TGTGCCAGTAGTATACGATTTGGGAGTGGGTCCTACGAGCAGTACTTC
TRBV10-3	TRBJ1-4	TRBD1	-	CAIKGTEDEKLFF	TGTGCCATCAAGGGGACAGAAGATGAAAAACTGTTTTTT
TRBV10-1	TRBJ2-2	-	once	CASSESWYTGELFF	TGCGCCAGCAGTGAGTCTTGGTACACCGGGGAGCTGTTTTTT
TRBV11-2	TRBJ2-5	TRBD1	-	CASSPTGLETQYF	TGTGCCAGCAGCCCGACAGGGTTGGAGACCCAGTACTTC
TRBV9	TRBJ2-1	TRBD2	-	CASSGLAGGRNEQFF	TGTGCCAGCAGCGGACTAGCGGGAGGTCGCAATGAGCAGTTCTTC
TRBV10-3	TRBJ2-7	TRBD1	-	CAIGTALTDIGEQYF	TGTGCCATCGGGACAGCTCTTACCGACATTGGCGAGCAGTACTTC
TRBV10-1	TRBJ1-6	-	-	CASSESVVGPDSPLHF	TGCGCCAGCAGTGAGTCGGTGGTAGGCCCTGATTCACCCCTCCACTTT
TRBV7-2	TRBJ2-6	-	-	CASSWRASKAGANVLTF	TGTGCCAGCAGCTGGAGGGCGAGTAAAGCTGGGGCCAACGTCCTGACTTTC
TRBV6-1	TRBJ2-7	-	once	CASFVVDEQYF	TGTGCCAGCTTCGTTGTGGACGAGCAGTACTTC
TRBV5-1	TRBJ2-1	-	-	CASSFTGEGLNEQFF	TGCGCCAGCAGCTTTACAGGGGAGGGGCTCAATGAGCAGTTCTTC
TRBV2	TRBJ1-6	TRBD1	-	CASTRTRQGTPLHF	TGTGCCAGCACCCGAACACGACAGGGGACACCCCTCCACTTT
TRBV5-6	TRBJ2-1	TRBD2	-	CASSSSGWAGNEQFF	TGTGCCAGCAGCTCTAGCGGGTGGGCAGGGAATGAGCAGTTCTTC
TRBV5-1	TRBJ2-2	-	-	CASSNGGTNTGELFF	TGCGCCAGCAGCAATGGGGGGACGAACACCGGGGAGCTGTTTTTT